Below are 20 T cell receptor beta chains sequenced from a single sample in a study of T cell responses to AZD1222 COVID-19 vaccine. The repertoire was sequenced with immunoSEQ multiplex PCR; TCRdb's copy has only in-frame clones and lacks some. Found here are 110,000 or so clones, about 86% of them singletons; the top ten hold roughly a sixth. Sample: peripheral blood, taken 28 days after the second AZD1222 dose. The origin of the receptors is an adult who received the AZD1222 COVID-19 vaccine.

J is TRBJ1-5 and V is TRBV18; the D gene is possibly TRBD1 (5 bases). CDR1 and CDR2 from the germline V gene are KGHSH and LQKENI. V lost 4 bases, J lost 6 bases, and 19 bases lay in between. This CDR3 contains 16 residues. DNA for the CDR3: TGTGCCAGCTCACGCGGTTCGGGGGTCGAGGGTCAGCCCCAGCATTTT. Translating gives CASSRGSGVEGQPQHF.

The V call is TRBV6-5, the J call TRBJ2-7; a weak D match, TRBD2 (6 bases). Looked up from germline, CDR1 is MNHEY and CDR2 is SVGAGI. The CDR3 consists of 14 residues. V was pared by 5 bases and J by 3 bases, with 14 bases between. CDR3 loop: CASSPGTGDYEQYF. The CDR3 DNA is TGTGCCAGCAGTCCCGGGACGGGGGACTACGAGCAGTACTTC.

The chain carries TRBV9 and TRBJ2-1; 9 bases align to TRBD2. Trimming cost V 4 bases and J 5 bases; bases outside gene matches: 13. Germline CDR1 reads SGDLS; CDR2 reads YYNGEE. This CDR3 region has 17 residues. CDR3 residues: CASSTAVRTSVNNEQFF. CDR3 DNA: TGTGCCAGCAGCACCGCCGTTAGGACTAGCGTTAACAATGAGCAGTTCTTC.

The genes are TRBV24-1 and TRBJ2-2; unclear D gene. CDR1 KGHDR and CDR2 SFDVKD come from the germline V gene. Trimming stripped 4 bases from V and 1 base from J, with 12 bases between. This CDR3 is 16 amino acids long. CDR3 coding DNA: TGTGCCACCAGTGACTCGCGAAGGAGGAACACCGGGGAGCTGTTTTTT. Its protein product is CATSDSRRRNTGELFF.

The rearrangement joins TRBV19 to TRBJ2-7; TRBD2 agrees at 13 bases. With V trimmed by 3 bases and J by 3 bases, 2 bases remained unmatched. This CDR3 has 15 amino acids. Germline CDR1 is LNHDA and CDR2 is SQIVND (reference sequence). CDR3 nucleotide sequence: TGTGCCAGTAGTATGGGACTAGCGGGACGCTACGAGCAGTACTTC. It is translated as CASSMGLAGRYEQYF.

The chain carries TRBV7-3 and TRBJ2-1; 12 positions match TRBD2. Germline trimming cut 4 bases from V and 3 bases from J; bases unmatched to any gene: 1. The germline CDR1 and CDR2 sequences are SGHTA and FQGTGA. The CDR3 contains 15 residues. This CDR3 is CASSWTSGDYNEQFF. The CDR3, as DNA: TGTGCCAGCAGCTGGACTAGCGGGGACTACAATGAGCAGTTCTTC.

The chain joins TRBV7-2 to TRBJ1-5; TRBD1 matches 9 bases. From germline, CDR1 is SGHTA and CDR2 FQGNSA. Trimming cost V 5 bases and J 7 bases; bases outside gene matches: 12. This CDR3 has 16 residues. The CDR3 sequence is CASSTRTGAPRQPQHF. DNA for the CDR3: TGTGCCAGCAGCACTCGGACAGGGGCCCCCAGACAGCCCCAGCATTTT.

The chain links TRBV10-1 to TRBJ2-3; D could derive from TRBD1 or TRBD2 (5 bases each). CDR3 length equals 15 residues. Germline V CDR1 and CDR2: WNHNN, SYGVQD (reference sequence). V was shortened by 7 bases and J by 6 bases, with 20 bases between the two germline ends. CDR3 in DNA: TGCGCCAGCACCAAAGGGGACGCCACGACGGATACGCAGTATTTT. Amino acids: CASTKGDATTDTQYF.

The chain has TRBV19 and TRBJ2-5, with D maybe TRBD2 (6 bases). Germline CDR1 is LNHDA and CDR2 is SQIVND (reference sequence). There are 15 residues in the CDR3. The V end lost 0 bases, the J end lost 4 bases, and 12 bases lay between the germline ends. CDR3: CASSIELADLETQYF. Written as DNA, the CDR3 is TGTGCCAGTAGTATAGAACTAGCAGATTTAGAGACCCAGTACTTC.

The chain uses TRBV6-1 and TRBJ1-4; no clear D gene. Germline V gene lookup returns CDR1 MNHNS and CDR2 SASEGT. The V and J ends lost 0 bases and 8 bases respectively, with 16 bases between them. This CDR3 spans 16 amino acids. The DNA for the CDR3 is TGTGCCAGCAGTGAAGCGAGGGAAGGGCTTCGCGAAAAACTGTTTTTT. Amino acid sequence: CASSEAREGLREKLFF.

V and J are TRBV10-3 and TRBJ2-5; 12 bases map to TRBD1. The V and J ends lost 6 bases and 5 bases, in that order; junction bases with no gene match: 4. Germline V gives CDR1 ENHRY, CDR2 SYGVKD. CDR3 length: 14 residues. The CDR3 is CAIRGQGAGETQYF. DNA for the CDR3: TGTGCCATCAGGGGACAGGGGGCTGGGGAGACCCAGTACTTC.

The chain couples TRBV5-1 to TRBJ2-3; D ambiguous. This CDR3 comprises 15 residues. Trimming cost V 0 bases and J 2 bases, with 10 bases left between them. CDR1 is SGHRS, CDR2 YFSETQ, per germline. CDR3 amino acids: CASSLDGLITDTQYF. CDR3 nucleotide sequence: TGCGCCAGCAGCTTGGACGGGCTGATCACAGATACGCAGTATTTT. Together with reference TRBV5-1 and TRBJ2-3, the CDR3 gives the full variable domain: KAGVTQTPRYLIKTRGQQVTLSCSPISGHRSVSWYQQTPGQGLQFLFEYFSETQRNKGNFPGRFSGRQFSNSRSEMNVSTLELGDSALYLCASSLDGLITDTQYFGPGTRLTVL.

The chain employs TRBV6-5 and TRBJ1-6; 7 nucleotides align to TRBD1. The CDR3 is 15 amino acids. Germline lookup yields CDR1 MNHEY and CDR2 SVGAGI. V was pared by 0 bases and J by 6 bases, with 2 bases of the junction left unmatched. The CDR3 DNA sequence: TGTGCCAGCAGTTACTCGAACAGGGGTAATTCACCCCTCCACTTT. This translates into CASSYSNRGNSPLHF.

Note on this clone: The junction does not match germline at one end; this may be a read error. The chain couples TRBV4-3 to TRBJ1-1, with D hard to call. Germline CDR1 is LGHNA and CDR2 is YSLEER. The CDR3 contains 14 residues. The CDR3 DNA sequence: TGCGCCAGCAGCGAAGACCTCCTGAACACTGAAGCTTTCTTT. It yields the protein CASSEDLLNTEAFF.

V gene TRBV18 combines with J gene TRBJ1-3; D is uncertain. CDR1 is KGHSH, CDR2 LQKENI, per germline. The V end lost 3 bases, the J end lost 0 bases, and 9 bases lay between the germline ends. The CDR3 contains 15 residues. The CDR3 loop reads CASSPIESSGNTIYF. In DNA form, the CDR3 reads TGTGCCAGCTCACCGATAGAGAGCTCTGGAAACACCATATATTTT. The entire variable domain, with the rest obtained from reference TRBV18 and TRBJ1-3, is as follows: NAGVMQNPRHLVRRRGQEARLRCSPMKGHSHVYWYRQLPEEGLKFMVYLQKENIIDESGMPKERFSAEFPKEGPSILRIQQVVRGDSAAYFCASSPIESSGNTIYFGEGSWLTVV.

This chain joins TRBV10-3 and TRBJ1-6, with TRBD1 matching 10 bases. The CDR3 spans 14 residues. Germline loops: CDR1 ENHRY, CDR2 SYGVKD. J lost 7 bases, V lost 6 bases, and 3 bases had no gene match. The DNA of the CDR3 is TGTGCCATCAGGGGGGGACAGGGGAATTCACCCCTCCACTTT. As protein: CAIRGGQGNSPLHF.

The chain couples TRBV4-1 to TRBJ2-1; 9 nucleotides line up with TRBD1. The V gene's germline CDR1 is MGHRA and CDR2 YSYEKL. V gave up 5 bases and J gave up 7 bases; unmatched junction bases: 9. This CDR3 is built from 15 residues. The CDR3 DNA reads as TGCGCCAGCAGCTTAACAGGGGGCGCCGGGAATGAGCAGTTCTTC. Protein: CASSLTGGAGNEQFF.

This clone has a count of ten or more. This chain uses TRBV10-3 with TRBJ1-3; tentative D call: TRBD1 (5 bases). The CDR3 loop spans 13 amino acids. Trimming pared 6 bases from V and 0 bases from J, leaving 6 bases between. CDR1 is ENHRY and CDR2 is SYGVKD in the germline V gene. The CDR3 spells CAIRDTSGNTIYF. CDR3 sequence (DNA): TGTGCCATCAGGGACACCTCTGGAAACACCATATATTTT.

This chain connects TRBV7-2 to TRBJ2-5; 10 nucleotides align to TRBD1. CDR3 length equals 14 residues. Germline values: CDR1 SGHTA, CDR2 FQGNSA. V was clipped by 4 bases and J by 5 bases; unmatched bases: 4. CDR3 sequence: CASSSTGGWETQYF. The CDR3 DNA sequence: TGTGCCAGCAGCTCGACAGGGGGCTGGGAGACCCAGTACTTC.

This sequence joins TRBV2 and TRBJ2-7, with D unclear. Germline V gives CDR1 SNHLY, CDR2 FYNNEI. The CDR3 length is 14 residues. Trimming stripped 0 bases from V and 2 bases from J, with 8 bases between. The CDR3 spells CASSEAGIPYEQYF. Written as DNA, the CDR3 is TGTGCCAGCAGTGAAGCGGGCATTCCCTACGAGCAGTACTTC.